This entry concerns a single T cell receptor beta chain. A read error may produce the germline difference seen at one junction end. The data are from a study of technical replicates of blood from a handful of donors. The method was immunoSEQ multiplex PCR; TCRdb's version includes in-frame clones alone and lacks a portion of them. The sample lists about 97,000 clones, around 96% seen once, with approximately 0.33% in the top ten. The CDR3 contains 15 residues. Germline loops: CDR1 LGHNA, CDR2 YSLEER. Material for sequencing was T cells isolated from PBMCs. This TCR came from a human donor in good health. The rearrangement links TRBV4-3 to TRBJ1-1; D possibly corresponds to TRBD1 (5 bases). In DNA form, the CDR3 reads TGCGCCAGCAGCCTCTTTGGAGGGACTCACACTAAAGCTTTCTTT. Translation gives CASSLFGGTHTKAFF.